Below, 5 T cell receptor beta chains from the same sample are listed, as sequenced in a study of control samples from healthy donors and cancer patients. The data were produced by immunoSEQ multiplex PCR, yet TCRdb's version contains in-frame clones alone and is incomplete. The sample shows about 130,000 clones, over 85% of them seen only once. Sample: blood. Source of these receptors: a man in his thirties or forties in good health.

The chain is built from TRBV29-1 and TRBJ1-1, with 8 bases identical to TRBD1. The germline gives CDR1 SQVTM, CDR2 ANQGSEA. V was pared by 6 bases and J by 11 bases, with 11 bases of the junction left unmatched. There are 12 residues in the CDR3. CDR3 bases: TGCAGCGTGGACAGGGCGGATGGGGGGGCTTTCTTT. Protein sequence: CSVDRADGGAFF.

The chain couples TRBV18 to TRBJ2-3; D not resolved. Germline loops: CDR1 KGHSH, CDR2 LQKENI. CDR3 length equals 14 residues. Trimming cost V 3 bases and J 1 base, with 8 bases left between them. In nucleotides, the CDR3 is TGTGCCAGCTCACCCCTTCCCCGCACAGATACGCAGTATTTT. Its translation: CASSPLPRTDTQYF.

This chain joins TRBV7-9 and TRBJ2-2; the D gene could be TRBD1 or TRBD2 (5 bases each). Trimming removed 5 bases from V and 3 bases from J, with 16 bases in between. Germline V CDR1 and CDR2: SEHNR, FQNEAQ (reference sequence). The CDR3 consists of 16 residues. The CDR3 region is CASSRKMGEYTGELFF. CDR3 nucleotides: TGTGCCAGCAGCCGCAAGATGGGGGAGTACACCGGGGAGCTGTTTTTT.

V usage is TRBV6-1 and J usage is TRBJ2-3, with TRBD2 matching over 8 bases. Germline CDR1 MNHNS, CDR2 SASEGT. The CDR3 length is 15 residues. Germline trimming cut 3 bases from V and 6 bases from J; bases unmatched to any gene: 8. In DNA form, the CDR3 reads TGTGCCAGCAGTGATAGGCGGGGGGTACCGGATACGCAGTATTTT. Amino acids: CASSDRRGVPDTQYF.

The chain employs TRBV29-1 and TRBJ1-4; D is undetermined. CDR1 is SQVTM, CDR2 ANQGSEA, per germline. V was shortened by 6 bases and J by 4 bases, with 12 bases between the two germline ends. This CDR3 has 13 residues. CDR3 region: CSVEDGVNEKLFF. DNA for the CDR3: TGCAGCGTAGAGGACGGCGTTAATGAAAAACTGTTTTTT.